These 6 T cell receptor beta chains were all obtained from the same sample, sequenced in a study of T cells in women clearing cervical HPV infection. The protocol was immunoSEQ multiplex PCR, while the TCRdb copy is restricted to in-frame clones and leaves out a portion. The sample holds roughly 30,000 clones. Sequencing used blood buffy coat. The source of these receptors is a woman aged 18-70 years with a cervical HPV16 infection that either progressed to CIN3+ or cleared (not recorded which).

For this clone: The read gets to within 3 residues of the CDR3 end, and the germline J gene fills in the rest. V usage is TRBV6-2 or TRBV6-3 and J usage is TRBJ2-1, with a weak D call TRBD2 (6 bases). The V gene lost 4 bases and the J gene lost 1 base, with 11 bases spanning the gap. Germline V gives CDR1 MNHEY, CDR2 SVGEGT. There are 15 residues in the CDR3. CDR3 DNA, as far as it was read: TGTGCCAGCAGTTCCGGGACTCCTTCCTACAATGAG. Protein sequence: CASSSGTPSYNE. The whole CDR3 reads CASSSGTPSYNEQFF.

With respect to this clone: The read finishes 3 residues shy of the CDR3 end, and the germline J gene is used to complete it. The chain uses TRBV6-1 and TRBJ1-4; unclear D gene. CDR1 and CDR2 from the germline V gene are MNHNS and SASEGT. The CDR3 runs to 12 residues. V was trimmed by 2 bases and J by 5 bases, leaving 3 bases between them. Partial CDR3 DNA: TGTGCCAGCAGTGAAAGGAATGAAAAA. Translated, it gives CASSERNEK. The entire CDR3 reads CASSERNEKLFF.

CDR3 bases read: TGTGCCAGCTCACCAGAACAGGGGAATGGT. Its protein product is CASSPEQGNG. The full CDR3 protein is CASSPEQGNGQYF. The chain carries TRBV18 and TRBJ2-4; TRBD1 matches at 7 bases. The read falls 3 residues short of the CDR3 end, and the missing part is taken from the germline J gene. The V gene's germline CDR1 is KGHSH and CDR2 LQKENI. The CDR3 totals 13 residues.

With regard to this clone: The read comes to an end 3 residues before the CDR3 does, leaving the germline J gene to fill in the end. The sample contains more than one DNA sequence encoding this CDR3. V and J are TRBV2 and TRBJ1-3; D perhaps matches TRBD1 (6 bases). This CDR3 comprises 16 residues. Germline V CDR1 and CDR2: SNHLY, FYNNEI. Trimming cost V 2 bases and J 1 base, with 12 bases left between them. Partial CDR3 DNA: TGTGCCAGCAGTGAATCCGGGACAAGGTCTGGAAACACC. Translation: CASSESGTRSGNT. The whole CDR3 protein reads CASSESGTRSGNTIYF. Looking up the rest from reference TRBV2 and TRBJ1-3 gives the full variable domain: EPEVTQTPSHQVTQMGQEVILRCVPISNHLYFYWYRQILGQKVEFLVSFYNNEISEKSEIFDDQFSVERPDGSNFTLKIRSTKLEDSAMYFCASSESGTRSGNTIYFGEGSWLTVV.

Incomplete CDR3 DNA: TGTGCCAGCAGTTTCCGGGACAGGGCCACCTACGAG. As protein: CASSFRDRATYE. The entire CDR3 reads CASSFRDRATYEQYF. This chain connects TRBV6-2 or TRBV6-3 to TRBJ2-7; TRBD1 aligns across 9 bases. The read finishes 3 residues shy of the CDR3 end, and the germline J gene is used to complete it. V lost 4 bases to trimming and J lost 2 bases; unmatched junction nucleotides: 6. This CDR3 is 15 amino acids long. Germline assignment: CDR1 MNHEY and CDR2 SVGEGT.

Points on this clone: The read comes to an end 3 residues before the CDR3 does, leaving the germline J gene to fill in the end. This chain links TRBV30 with TRBJ2-4, with unresolved D. Germline CDR1 reads GTSNPN; CDR2 reads SVGIG (reference sequence). The CDR3 is 14 amino acids. CDR3 amino acids: CAWSKARFNYGQYF. Partial CDR3 DNA: TGTGCCTGGAGTAAGGCACGGTTCAACTATGGT.